Listed below are T cell receptor beta chains from one sample, sequenced in a study of Ad26.COV2.S vaccination and SARS-CoV-2 variants. TCRdb's table, derived via immunoSEQ multiplex PCR, lists solely in-frame clones and lacks some. Here the sample spans about 400,000 clones, roughly 90% being singletons. The sequences come from peripheral blood, collected in a trial of Ad26.COV2.S vaccine versus placebo. These receptors were obtained from a person between 18 and 65 years old who received the Ad26.COV2.S COVID-19 vaccine or a placebo. Both conserved end residues are part of each CDR3. Each record gives: J gene, clone size, D gene, V gene, CDR3 protein, CDR3 DNA. A D gene is named only where the DNA matches it firmly. The listing skips clone size in some rows; elsewhere it reads once, few, many or a size class.

TRBJ1-2,-,-,TRBV28,CASSRNYGYTF,TGTGCCAGCAGTCGGAACTATGGCTACACCTTC
TRBJ1-6,once,-,TRBV2,CASRVGQSYNSPLHF,TGTGCCAGCAGGGTCGGACAGTCCTATAATTCACCCCTCCACTTT
TRBJ2-3,-,-,TRBV7-9,CASSLGTDTQYF,TGTGCCAGCAGCTTGGGAACAGATACGCAGTATTTT
TRBJ2-3,-,-,TRBV5-5,CASSLGGGGHDTQYF,TGTGCCAGCAGCTTGGGGGGAGGAGGTCACGATACGCAGTATTTT
TRBJ1-2,-,-,TRBV30,CAWSVDSNYGYTF,TGTGCCTGGAGTGTTGACAGTAACTATGGCTACACCTTC
TRBJ2-1,-,TRBD2,TRBV6-1,CASSEALAGGYWNEQFF,TGTGCCAGCAGTGAAGCCTTAGCGGGGGGGTATTGGAATGAGCAGTTCTTC
TRBJ2-3,-,TRBD2,TRBV2,CASSLAGTQYF,TGTGCCAGCAGTCTAGCGGGGACGCAGTATTTT
TRBJ2-7,-,TRBD1,TRBV6-5,CASSYWSGQGVYEQYF,TGTGCCAGCAGTTACTGGTCGGGACAGGGTGTCTACGAGCAGTACTTC
TRBJ2-6,-,-,TRBV9,CASSPQVVSSGANVLTF,TGTGCCAGCAGCCCCCAGGTGGTCTCCTCTGGGGCCAACGTCCTGACTTTC
TRBJ2-3,-,TRBD2,TRBV4-3,CASSEFWQRGTHTDTQYF,TGCGCCAGCAGCGAGTTTTGGCAGCGGGGGACCCACACAGATACGCAGTATTTT
TRBJ1-2,-,TRBD1,TRBV19,CATGQSYGYTF,TGTGCCACGGGACAGTCATATGGCTACACCTTC
TRBJ2-3,-,TRBD2,TRBV19,CASSALRGGGPDTQYF,TGTGCCAGTAGCGCCCTACGGGGGGGCGGCCCAGATACGCAGTATTTT
TRBJ2-7,-,-,TRBV7-9,CASSLALGGPYEQYF,TGTGCCAGCAGCTTAGCCTTAGGGGGACCCTACGAGCAGTACTTC
TRBJ2-1,-,TRBD1,TRBV14,CASSQLTGSSYNEQFF,TGTGCCAGCAGCCAACTGACAGGGAGCTCCTACAATGAGCAGTTCTTC
TRBJ1-2,-,TRBD1,TRBV6-1,CASSDRQGRYGYTF,TGTGCCAGCAGTGATAGACAGGGCAGATATGGCTACACCTTC
TRBJ1-5,-,-,TRBV30,CAWSEGRHSNQPQHF,TGTGCCTGGAGTGAAGGCAGGCATAGCAATCAGCCCCAGCATTTT
TRBJ1-2,-,-,TRBV2,CASRSGGYTF,TGTGCCAGCAGATCAGGGGGCTACACCTTC
TRBJ2-6,-,-,TRBV19,CASRVAGANVLTF,TGTGCCAGTAGGGTAGCTGGGGCCAACGTCCTGACTTTC
TRBJ2-7,few,TRBD1,TRBV11-2,CASRNRVQGEGYEQYF,TGTGCCAGCAGAAATAGGGTCCAGGGGGAAGGCTACGAGCAGTACTTC
TRBJ2-7,few,TRBD1,TRBV9,CASSPRGTGGGYEQYF,TGTGCCAGCAGCCCCCGAGGGACAGGGGGAGGGTACGAGCAGTACTTC
TRBJ2-6,-,-,TRBV7-2,CASSLVTGGANVLTF,TGTGCCAGCAGCTTAGTAACCGGGGGGGCCAACGTCCTGACTTTC
TRBJ2-5,-,-,TRBV11-2,CASSLTAGLRETQYF,TGTGCCAGCAGCTTAACCGCGGGACTTCGGGAGACCCAGTACTTC
TRBJ2-7,-,-,TRBV11-2,CASSLGIQGSYEQYF,TGTGCCAGCAGCTTAGGTATCCAGGGGTCCTACGAGCAGTACTTC
TRBJ2-7,-,TRBD1,TRBV2,CASSQTGSPSYEQYF,TGTGCCAGCAGTCAGACAGGGTCCCCTTCCTACGAGCAGTACTTC
TRBJ2-1,-,-,TRBV10-3,CAISERNEQFF,TGTGCCATCAGTGAGCGGAATGAGCAGTTCTTC
TRBJ1-6,few,-,TRBV12-3/TRBV12-4,CASTPTVNSPLHF,TGTGCCAGCACTCCGACGGTAAATTCACCCCTCCACTTT
TRBJ2-5,-,-,TRBV15,CATSRDLPRERVEETQYF,TGTGCCACCAGCAGGGATCTCCCCCGGGAGAGAGTAGAAGAGACCCAGTACTTC